The 10 T cell receptor beta chains presented below share a single source sample, sequenced in a study of T-cell reconstitution after alpha-beta-depleted transplantation in children. Unique molecular identifiers tagged the TCRbeta library. One entry per CDR3 protein results from TCRdb running MiXCR on the PCR reads. The profile shows about 97,000 distinct CDR3 sequences, 6% of them singletons. The material sequenced was PBMCs, mostly from graft donor cells, taken 60 days after TCRalphabeta/CD19-depleted stem cell transplant. These receptors came from a female patient aged 2-9 years who had a stem cell transplant for Fanconi anemia, so the T cells may come from the graft donor.

This clonotype occurred many times. The CDR3 DNA sequence: TGCAGTGCTGGCAACCGGATTTCTGGGGCCAACGTCCTGACTTTC. Translating it yields CSAGNRISGANVLTF. The chain employs TRBV20-1 and TRBJ2-6, with unresolved D. Germline-derived CDR1 and CDR2 are DFQATT and SNEGSKA (reference sequence). V was trimmed by 5 bases and J by 1 base, leaving 12 bases between them. The CDR3 consists of 15 residues.

In its sample, this clonotype was seen once. A read error may be the cause here, since a much bigger clone is one base away. Because the CDR3 is missing its conserved closing phenylalanine or tryptophan, this is likely a read error. The gene calls are TRBV15 and TRBJ1-3, with no clear D. This CDR3 has 16 amino acids. The V gene lost 0 bases and the J gene lost 0 bases, with 9 bases spanning the gap. Germline CDR1 is LNHNV and CDR2 is YYDKDF (reference sequence). The CDR3 nucleotides are TGTGCCACCAGCAGAGATCATAGGGTCTCTGGAAACACCATATATTCT. Amino acids: CATSRDHRVSGNTIYS.

This clonotype was seen at least ten times. V gene TRBV7-8 combines with J gene TRBJ1-6, with D unclear. Germline lookup yields CDR1 SGHVS and CDR2 FQNEAQ. The CDR3 runs to 16 residues. V gave up 1 base and J gave up 9 bases, with 16 bases separating them. CDR3 protein: CASSLGSTATFSPLHF. As DNA, the CDR3 is TGTGCCAGCAGCTTAGGGTCGACGGCAACCTTTTCACCCCTCCACTTT.

This clonotype was seen repeatedly, ten times or more. V gene TRBV10-3 combines with J gene TRBJ2-5, with D unclear. The V and J ends lost 6 bases and 2 bases respectively, with 4 bases between them. CDR1 ENHRY and CDR2 SYGVKD come from the germline V gene. CDR3 size: 11 residues. The CDR3 reads CAIRSQETQYF. As DNA, the CDR3 is TGTGCCATCAGGAGTCAAGAGACCCAGTACTTC.

This clonotype was seen repeatedly, ten times or more. This sequence joins TRBV7-2 and TRBJ2-5, with D possibly being TRBD1 or TRBD2 (5 bases each). The CDR3 sequence is 15 residues long. The germline gives CDR1 SGHTA, CDR2 FQGNSA. V was pared by 1 base and J by 2 bases, with 11 bases between. The CDR3 bases are TGTGCCAGCAGCTTAGGAGGGACGAGACAAGAGACCCAGTACTTC. Its translation is CASSLGGTRQETQYF. Based on the CDR3 plus reference TRBV7-2 and TRBJ2-5, the full variable domain is GAGVSQSPSNKVTEKGKDVELRCDPISGHTALYWYRQSLGQGLEFLIYFQGNSAPDKSGLPSDRFSAERTGGSVSTLTIQRTQQEDSAVYLCASSLGGTRQETQYFGPGTRLLVL.

This clonotype was found many times. The V and J genes are TRBV6-4 and TRBJ2-2, with TRBD1 matching over 8 bases. The J segment lost 1 base and the V segment lost 2 bases, leaving 0 bases of the junction unmatched. The germline gives CDR1 MRHNA, CDR2 SNTAGT. The CDR3 has 15 residues. This CDR3 is CASSDGTGNTGELFF. DNA of the CDR3: TGTGCCAGCAGTGACGGGACAGGGAACACCGGGGAGCTGTTTTTT.

Comments on this clonotype: A much larger clone is a single base away; this may be a read error. Since no conserved phenylalanine or tryptophan closes the CDR3, a read error is the likely cause. V usage is TRBV12-3 or TRBV12-4 and J usage is TRBJ1-2; 7 bases map to TRBD1. The CDR3 totals 15 residues. Trimming cost V 6 bases and J 0 bases; bases outside gene matches: 7. CDR3: CASSLGQFPNYGYTY. CDR3 DNA: TGTGCCAGCAGCTTGGGACAGTTCCCTAACTATGGCTACACCTAC.

V usage is TRBV3-1 and J usage is TRBJ1-4; D is undetermined. The CDR3 consists of 13 residues. Per germline, CDR1 LGHDT and CDR2 YNNKEL (reference sequence). The ends were cut back, 4 bases at V and 7 bases at J, with 10 bases in the middle. CDR3 region: CASSRGYREKLFF. Here the CDR3 DNA reads TGTGCCAGCAGCCGCGGTTACCGTGAAAAACTGTTTTTT.

The CDR3 bases are TGTGCCAGTACCCCCGGACAGGGCTCGTTTGCGACCCAGTACTTC. Protein product: CASTPGQGSFATQYF. This chain links TRBV19 with TRBJ2-5; 8 nucleotides align to TRBD1. CDR3 length: 15 residues. Losses at the gene ends were 7 bases for V and 7 bases for J; bases not matched to a gene: 14. Germline V gene lookup returns CDR1 LNHDA and CDR2 SQIVND (reference sequence).

This clonotype was counted at least ten times. The chain recombines TRBV5-1 with TRBJ2-4; 7 nucleotides align to TRBD1. The CDR3 is made up of 13 amino acids. Germline trimming cut 0 bases from V and 9 bases from J; bases unmatched to any gene: 3. CDR1 SGHRS and CDR2 YFSETQ come from the germline V gene. The CDR3 reads CASSLDGTVIQYF. The DNA of the CDR3 is TGCGCCAGCAGCTTGGACGGGACAGTCATTCAGTACTTC.